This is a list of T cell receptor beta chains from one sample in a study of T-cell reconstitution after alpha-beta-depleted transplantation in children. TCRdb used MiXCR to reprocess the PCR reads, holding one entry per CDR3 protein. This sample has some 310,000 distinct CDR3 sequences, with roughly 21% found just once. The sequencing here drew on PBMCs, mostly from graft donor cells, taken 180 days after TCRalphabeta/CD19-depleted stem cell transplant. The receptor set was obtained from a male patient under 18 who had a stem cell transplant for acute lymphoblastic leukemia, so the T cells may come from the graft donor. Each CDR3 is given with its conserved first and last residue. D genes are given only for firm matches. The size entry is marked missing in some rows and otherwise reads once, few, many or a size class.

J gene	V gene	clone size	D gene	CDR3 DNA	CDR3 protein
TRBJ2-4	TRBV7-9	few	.	TGTGCCAGCAGCTTAGGGAACCCCGATCTAGCCAAAAACATTCAGTACTTC	CASSLGNPDLAKNIQYF
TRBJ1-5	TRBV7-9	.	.	TGTGCCAGTCAAGACATAAATAGCAATCAGCCCCAGCATTTT	CASQDINSNQPQHF
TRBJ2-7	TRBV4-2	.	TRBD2	TGTGCCAGCAGCCAAGTGACTAGCGGGACTAGGAACCCCTACGAGCAGTACTTC	CASSQVTSGTRNPYEQYF
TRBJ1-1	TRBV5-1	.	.	TGCGCCAGCAGCCCGCGGCCAGGGCAGGGGACTGAAGCTTTCTTT	CASSPRPGQGTEAFF
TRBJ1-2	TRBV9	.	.	TGTGCCAGCAGCGTAGGGGGGGCTAACTATGGCTACACCTTC	CASSVGGANYGYTF
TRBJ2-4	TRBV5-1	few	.	TGCGCCAGCAGCTTCAGTGGCATTCAGTACTTC	CASSFSGIQYF
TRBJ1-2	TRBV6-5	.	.	TGTGCCAGCAGGGTCGGGGGACCCTATGGCTACACCTTC	CASRVGGPYGYTF
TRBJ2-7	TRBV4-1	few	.	TGCGCCAGCAGCCATCACATTGGGGGTTTCGTACCTCGGGGGCAGTACTTC	CASSHHIGGFVPRGQYF
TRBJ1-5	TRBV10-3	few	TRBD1	TGTGCCGCCCAGGGGGGCCCATATAGCAATCAGCCCCAGCATTTT	CAAQGGPYSNQPQHF
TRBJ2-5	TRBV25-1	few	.	.	CASSSAPGLALETQYF
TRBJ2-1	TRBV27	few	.	TGTGCCAGCAGTTTATTTCTGCAGGGGCACTACAATGAGCAGTTCTTC	CASSLFLQGHYNEQFF
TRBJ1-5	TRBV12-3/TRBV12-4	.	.	TGTGCCAGCAGTTCAGGGGTTCGGCCCCAGCATTTT	CASSSGVRPQHF
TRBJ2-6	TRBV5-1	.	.	TGCGCCAGCAGCTTGATTCAAGGGACTGGGGCCAACGTCCTGACTTTC	CASSLIQGTGANVLTF
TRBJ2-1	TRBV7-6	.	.	TGTGCCAGCAGCCTTAAGGGGGTCTCCTACAATGAGCAGTTCTTC	CASSLKGVSYNEQFF
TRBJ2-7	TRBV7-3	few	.	TGTGCCAGCAGCTTCTCGGGACTGCTCTACGAGCAGTACTTC	CASSFSGLLYEQYF
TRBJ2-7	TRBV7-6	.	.	TGTGCCAGCAGCCACTCGGGCCTTTCCTACGAGCAGTACTTC	CASSHSGLSYEQYF
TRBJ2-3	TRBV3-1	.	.	TGTGCCAGCAGCCATGGGGACACCTGGGTTAGATGGGATACGCAGTATTTT	CASSHGDTWVRWDTQYF
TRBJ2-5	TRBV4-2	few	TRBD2	TGTGCCAGCAGCCAAGAACTAGCGGGGGAGACCCAGTACTTC	CASSQELAGETQYF
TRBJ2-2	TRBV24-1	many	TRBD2	TGTGCCACCAGTGATTGGGGGAGGAGCGGGGCCGGGGAGCTGTTTTTT	CATSDWGRSGAGELFF
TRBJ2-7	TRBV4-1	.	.	TGCGCCAGCAGCCAACAGAGGTTAAGATACGAGCAGTACTTC	CASSQQRLRYEQYF
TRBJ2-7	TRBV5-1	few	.	TGCGCCAGCAGGGAGGGGACAGCCTCCTACGAGCAGTACTTC	CASREGTASYEQYF